This is a list of T cell receptor beta chains from one sample in a study of T cell changes during pregnancy in multiple sclerosis. Produced via immunoSEQ multiplex PCR; TCRdb's table is partial and in-frame only. This sample has more than 30,000 clones, with about 90% found just once. The sample in question was CD4+ T cells from peripheral blood mononuclear cells, obtained in the third trimester of pregnancy. Every receptor here comes from a female donor in good health, enrolled as a control in a pregnancy study. The CDR3 runs from the conserved cysteine through the conserved F or W. A D gene is named only where the DNA matches it firmly. Part of the rows lack a size; the others show once, few, many or a class for expanded clones.

>TRBJ1-1|TRBD1|TRBV6-4|-
TGTGCCAGCAGCGGTCGACAGGGAGATACTGAAGCTTTCTTT
CASSGRQGDTEAFF
>TRBJ1-2|-|TRBV5-1|-
TGCGCCAGCCCGGGAGTCCCCTTAGCTAACTATGGCTACACCTTC
CASPGVPLANYGYTF
>TRBJ2-3|TRBD2|TRBV4-1|-
TGCGCCAGCAGCCGTGGGTCTAGCGGGGGTAGCACAGATACGCAGTATTTT
CASSRGSSGGSTDTQYF
>TRBJ2-2|-|TRBV7-3|-
TGTGCCAGCAGCGGGGGCTCGCATAACACCGGGGAGCTGTTTTTT
CASSGGSHNTGELFF
>TRBJ2-3|TRBD1|TRBV5-4|-
TGTGCCAGCAGTTCTGATATCGCGGGACAGGGAGCAGATACGCAGTATTTT
CASSSDIAGQGADTQYF
>TRBJ2-2|-|TRBV6-5|-
TGTGCCAGCAGACCCCCTAGCATTACAGGGGGGGAGCTGTTTTTT
CASRPPSITGGELFF
>TRBJ2-5|-|TRBV6-4|-
TGTGCCAGCAGTGACGGGCCGGAAGAGACCCAGTACTTC
CASSDGPEETQYF
>TRBJ1-1|-|TRBV19|-
TGTGCCAGTACGAGGTGGGAGTCAATGAACACTGAAGCTTTCTTT
CASTRWESMNTEAFF
>TRBJ1-3|-|TRBV6-5|-
TGTGCCAGCAGATCGACAGCGAGCTCTGGAAACACCATATATTTT
CASRSTASSGNTIYF
>TRBJ1-2|TRBD1|TRBV15|-
TGTGCCACCAGCAGAGGGGGACAGTCTAACTATGGCTACACCTTC
CATSRGGQSNYGYTF
>TRBJ1-2|-|TRBV30|-
TGTGCCTGGAGTATTGCAGGGAACTATGGCTACACCTTC
CAWSIAGNYGYTF
>TRBJ1-5|-|TRBV19|-
TGTGCCAGTAGCGACGAGCCAGGGGATCAGCCCCAGCATTTT
CASSDEPGDQPQHF
>TRBJ1-5|-|TRBV7-8|-
TGTGCCAGCAGCTTTATGTTAGGACAGATCAATCAGCCCCAGCATTTT
CASSFMLGQINQPQHF
>TRBJ2-2|TRBD1|TRBV18|-
TGTGCCAGCTCGACAGGGGGTTTTGACACCGGGGAGCTGTTTTTT
CASSTGGFDTGELFF
>TRBJ2-7|TRBD2|TRBV28|-
TGTGCCAGCAGTTTTGAATCGGCTAGCGGGAGGGGGTACGAGCAGTACTTC
CASSFESASGRGYEQYF
>TRBJ2-3|TRBD2|TRBV7-3|-
TGTGCCAGCAGCCCAAGGGGGTGGACTAGCGACACAGATACGCAGTATTTT
CASSPRGWTSDTDTQYF
>TRBJ1-6|-|TRBV6-5|-
TGTGCCAGCAGTTACTCGATATCACAGGTTAATTCACCCCTCCACTTT
CASSYSISQVNSPLHF
>TRBJ1-2|TRBD1|TRBV28|-
TGTGCCAGCAGTCCGACCGGGGACAGGGGGCTTGGCTACACCTTC
CASSPTGDRGLGYTF
>TRBJ2-7|TRBD1|TRBV7-2|-
TGTGCCAGCAGCTTAAAGGGGGCCATAGTACGAGAGCAGTACTTC
CASSLKGAIVREQYF
>TRBJ2-1|TRBD2|TRBV6-5|-
TGTGCCAGCAGTTACTCGGGACTAGCGGGGGCCAATGAGCAGTTCTTC
CASSYSGLAGANEQFF
>TRBJ2-3|-|TRBV28|-
TGTGCCAGCACCTCTGGGGCGGCGGGGCCAGATACGCAGTATTTT
CASTSGAAGPDTQYF
>TRBJ1-2|TRBD1|TRBV5-1|-
TGCGCCAGCAGCGTGGGACAGGCCGTCTATGGCTACACCTTC
CASSVGQAVYGYTF
>TRBJ2-5|TRBD2|TRBV5-1|-
TGCGCCAGCAGCTTGGGGGTAGCGGGGGTTCAAAAGACCCAGTACTTC
CASSLGVAGVQKTQYF
>TRBJ1-2|-|TRBV5-6|-
TGTGCCAGCATGGTCTTGGCGCAGGGATCCGGTGGCTACACCTTC
CASMVLAQGSGGYTF
>TRBJ1-2|TRBD1|TRBV5-4|few
TGTGCCAGCAGCGGGACAGCCGACGGCTACACCTTC
CASSGTADGYTF
>TRBJ2-3|-|TRBV6-1|-
TGTGCCAGCAGTGAGAAGGCGAAGTGGACAGCCACAGATACGCAGTATTTT
CASSEKAKWTATDTQYF
>TRBJ2-3|-|TRBV21-1|-
TGTGCCAGCAGACCCGGGGTCGGCCTCACTAGCACAGATACGCAGTATTTT
CASRPGVGLTSTDTQYF
>TRBJ2-2|TRBD2|TRBV27|-
TGTGCCAGCACTAGAAGGGGACTAGCGGGAGCTGAGTACGGGGAGCTGTTTTTT
CASTRRGLAGAEYGELFF
>TRBJ2-2|TRBD2|TRBV18|-
TGTGCCAGCTCACCCCTAGCGGGAGCGGTAGTCACCGGGGAGCTGTTTTTT
CASSPLAGAVVTGELFF
>TRBJ1-5|-|TRBV7-9|-
TGTGCCAGCAGCCTATCGGGTACACAGCCCCAGCATTTT
CASSLSGTQPQHF
>TRBJ2-2|-|TRBV5-4|-
TGTGCCAGCGCGGGTTACAGCGGGGAGCTGTTTTTT
CASAGYSGELFF
>TRBJ2-1|TRBD2|TRBV18|-
TGTGCCAGCTCCGATACTAGCGGGAGTGCCTATGAGCAGTTCTTC
CASSDTSGSAYEQFF
>TRBJ2-3|-|TRBV2|-
TGTGCCAGCCCCCGACAGACACCAGATACGCAGTATTTT
CASPRQTPDTQYF
>TRBJ2-1|TRBD2|TRBV11-2|-
TGTGCCAGCAGCGCAGTCCACGGGGGGGACACTGAGCAGTTCTTC
CASSAVHGGDTEQFF
>TRBJ1-6|-|TRBV11-2|-
TGTGCCAGCAGCTCTCCCTTCCGGGCCTATAATTCACCCCTCCACTTT
CASSSPFRAYNSPLHF
>TRBJ2-1|-|TRBV7-2|-
TGTGCCAGCAGCCCTGCCAGCGGGTTCTACAATGAGCAGTTCTTC
CASSPASGFYNEQFF